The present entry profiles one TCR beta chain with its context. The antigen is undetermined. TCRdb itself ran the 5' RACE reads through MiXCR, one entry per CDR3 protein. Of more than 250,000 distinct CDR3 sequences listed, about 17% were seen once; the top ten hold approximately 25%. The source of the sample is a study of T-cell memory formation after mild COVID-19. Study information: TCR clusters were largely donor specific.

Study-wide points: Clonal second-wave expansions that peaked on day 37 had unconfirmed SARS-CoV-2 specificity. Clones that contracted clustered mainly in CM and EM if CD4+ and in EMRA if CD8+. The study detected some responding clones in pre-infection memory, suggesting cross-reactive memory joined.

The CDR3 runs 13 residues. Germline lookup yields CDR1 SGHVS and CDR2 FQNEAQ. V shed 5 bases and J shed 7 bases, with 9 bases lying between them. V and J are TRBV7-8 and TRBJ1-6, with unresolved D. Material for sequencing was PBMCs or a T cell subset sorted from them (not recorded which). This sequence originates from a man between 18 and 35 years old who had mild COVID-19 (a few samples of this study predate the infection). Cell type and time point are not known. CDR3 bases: TGTGCCAGCAGCAACGACCTAAATTCACCCCTCCACTTT. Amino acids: CASSNDLNSPLHF.